A single sample gave rise to the 19 T cell receptor beta chains below, sequenced in a study of blood T cells in healthy people across ages. The second PCR ran roughly 7 to 12 cycles with a sample-barcoded 5' primer and J-beta primers. MiXCR, run by TCRdb on the 5' RACE reads, gives a single entry per CDR3 protein. The sample lists about 1,400,000 distinct CDR3 sequences, around two fifths occurring once. Source material: blood. These receptors all come from a woman younger than 35 in good health.

This chain joins TRBV3-1 and TRBJ2-4; D is possibly TRBD2 (5 bases). The CDR3 runs 13 residues. Germline V gene lookup returns CDR1 LGHDT and CDR2 YNNKEL (reference sequence). With 4 bases removed from V and 13 bases from J, the gap between germline ends came to 17 bases. The CDR3 protein is CASSLAHRDEQYF. The CDR3 DNA follows: TGTGCCAGCAGCCTAGCCCACCGGGATGAGCAGTACTTC.

This clonotype was seen only a few times. V is TRBV29-1 and J is TRBJ1-1; 7 positions match TRBD1. Trimming cost V 3 bases and J 5 bases; bases outside gene matches: 6. This CDR3 spans 13 amino acids. Germline lookup yields CDR1 SQVTM and CDR2 ANQGSEA. The CDR3, as DNA: TGCAGCGTTGATGGAGGGGGCGAAACTGAAGCTTTCTTT. Its translation is CSVDGGGETEAFF.

This clonotype showed up just a few times. The chain links TRBV21-1 to TRBJ2-7; TRBD1, the table's D call, was not compared with the DNA. TRBV21-1 is a pseudogene locus. The CDR3 spans 13 residues. The CDR3 loop reads CASSTPNLAEQYF. DNA of the CDR3: TGTGCCAGCAGTACCCCCAACCTGGCCGAGCAGTACTTC.

This chain connects TRBV3-1 to TRBJ2-7; 7 bases align to TRBD1. This CDR3 has 15 residues. With V trimmed by 5 bases and J by 3 bases, 10 bases remained unmatched. Germline CDR1 and CDR2: LGHDT and YNNKEL (reference sequence). This chain's CDR3 is CASSTRGKLLYEQYF. The CDR3 nucleotides read TGTGCCAGCAGCACCAGGGGGAAACTCCTCTACGAGCAGTACTTC.

This clonotype has only a few counts. The chain couples TRBV4-1 to TRBJ2-7; D gene uncertain. Germline CDR1 is MGHRA and CDR2 is YSYEKL. The CDR3 has 15 residues. V was cut by 1 base and J by 3 bases, with 13 bases left in between. CDR3 sequence: CASSQVLGVGYEQYF. The CDR3 coding sequence is TGCGCCAGCAGCCAAGTCCTGGGCGTGGGCTACGAGCAGTACTTC.

V is TRBV2 and J is TRBJ1-2, with D hard to call. The CDR3 loop spans 14 amino acids. Germline values: CDR1 SNHLY, CDR2 FYNNEI. Trimming removed 3 bases from V and 4 bases from J, with 12 bases in between. The CDR3, as DNA: TGTGCCAGCAGTGAGCTCAGCACAACCTATGGCTACACCTTC. Residues: CASSELSTTYGYTF.

The V and J genes are TRBV12-3 or TRBV12-4 and TRBJ2-3; D is unclear. The CDR3 has 14 amino acids. The V end was cut by 7 bases, the J end by 4 bases, with 15 bases between. The CDR3 reads CASNPLSIADTQYF. CDR3 DNA: TGTGCCAGCAACCCACTTTCGATCGCAGATACGCAGTATTTT.

This clonotype was counted a single time. In nucleotides, the CDR3 is TGTGCCAGCAGTCCCGGGACCCCTAAGGTGAATGAGCAGTACTTC. As protein: CASSPGTPKVNEQYF. The rearrangement links TRBV27 to TRBJ2-7; either TRBD1 or TRBD2 may supply D (5 bases each). The V gene's germline CDR1 is MNHEY and CDR2 SMNVEV (reference sequence). This CDR3 has 15 residues. Trimming took off 5 bases at V and 7 bases at J, with 21 bases between the two ends.

The chain links TRBV28 to TRBJ2-3; D uncertain. Germline CDR1 reads MDHEN; CDR2 reads SYDVKM. Trimming cost V 6 bases and J 0 bases, with 13 bases left between them. This CDR3 is built from 15 residues. The CDR3 bases are TGTGCCAGCAGCTCGCCCCAGGTTAGCACAGATACGCAGTATTTT. Its protein product is CASSSPQVSTDTQYF.

This clonotype was counted a few times. The rearrangement joins TRBV7-9 to TRBJ2-1; TRBD2 agrees at 9 bases. Germline-derived CDR1 and CDR2 are SEHNR and FQNEAQ (reference sequence). The CDR3 loop spans 11 amino acids. CDR3 sequence (DNA): TGTGCGGCTAGCGGGACCGATGAGCAGTTCTTC. This sequence encodes CAASGTDEQFF. Combining the CDR3 with reference TRBV7-9 and TRBJ2-1 gives the whole variable domain DTGVSQNPRHKITKRGQNVTFRCDPISEHNRLYWYRQTLGQGPEFLTYFQNEAQLEKSRLLSDRFSAERPKGSFSTLEIQRTEQGDSAMYLCAASGTDEQFFGPGTRLTVL.

This clonotype has just a few counts. Here the CDR3 DNA reads TGTGCCATCAGTGAGGGAGCAGGGGTGAATTACGAGCAGTACTTC. This gives the protein CAISEGAGVNYEQYF. The V gene is TRBV10-3, the J gene TRBJ2-4, with D tentatively TRBD1 (6 bases). The J call may be faulty, since TRBJ2-7 better matches the DNA end. Germline lookup yields CDR1 ENHRY and CDR2 SYGVKD. The CDR3 totals 15 residues.

The chain couples TRBV9 to TRBJ2-1, with TRBD2 as a possible D gene (6 bases). In germline, CDR1 is SGDLS, CDR2 YYNGEE. The CDR3 loop spans 17 amino acids. The ends were cut back, 3 bases at V and 3 bases at J, with 19 bases in the middle. The CDR3 is CASSGPLTGDFYNEQFF. The CDR3 DNA is TGTGCCAGCAGCGGACCTTTGACGGGGGACTTCTACAATGAGCAGTTCTTC.

The V gene is TRBV7-2, the J gene TRBJ2-1, with D possibly matching TRBD1 (5 bases). Germline assignment: CDR1 SGHTA and CDR2 FQGNSA. V shed 5 bases and J shed 9 bases, with 14 bases lying between them. The length of the CDR3 is 13 residues. DNA of the CDR3: TGTGCCAGCAGCACCAGGGTGGGTGGTGAGCAGTTCTTC. It is translated as CASSTRVGGEQFF.

This chain joins TRBV6-1 and TRBJ1-2, with 7 bases that match TRBD1. This CDR3 spans 15 amino acids. The germline V gene encodes CDR1 MNHNS and CDR2 SASEGT. V was pared by 3 bases and J by 1 base, with 5 bases of the junction left unmatched. The CDR3 DNA reads TGTGCCAGCAGTGATCGACAGGGCCTTAACTATGGCTACACCTTC. This codes for CASSDRQGLNYGYTF.

The chain recombines TRBV27 with TRBJ2-1; the D gene is possibly TRBD2 (5 bases). Per germline, CDR1 MNHEY and CDR2 SMNVEV (reference sequence). V was trimmed by 0 bases and J by 0 bases, leaving 12 bases between them. The CDR3 sequence is 17 residues long. The CDR3 nucleotides are TGTGCCAGCAGTTTATCTCCGGGGATGAGCTCCTACAATGAGCAGTTCTTC. This sequence encodes CASSLSPGMSSYNEQFF.

This clonotype was seen only a few times. The chain uses TRBV4-1 and TRBJ1-5, with TRBD1 identical over 8 bases. CDR1 MGHRA and CDR2 YSYEKL come from the germline V gene. This CDR3 region has 15 residues. V shed 1 base and J 7 bases; nucleotides not matched to a gene: 6. The CDR3 DNA reads TGCGCCAGCAGCCAAGCCCAGGGGGCTCGACAGCCCCAGCATTTT. Translating it yields CASSQAQGARQPQHF.

This clonotype was counted a few times. This rearrangement joins TRBV11-2 to TRBJ2-3, with 9 positions matching TRBD2. In germline, CDR1 is SGHAT, CDR2 FQNNGV. CDR3 size: 18 residues. Trimming at V came to 0 bases and at J to 0 bases, leaving 7 bases not matched to a gene. The CDR3 is CASSLERTSASSTDTQYF. Written as DNA, the CDR3 is TGTGCCAGCAGCTTAGAACGGACTAGCGCCTCTAGCACAGATACGCAGTATTTT. The whole variable domain, remainder taken from reference TRBV11-2 and TRBJ2-3, is EAGVAQSPRYKIIEKRQSVAFWCNPISGHATLYWYQQILGQGPKLLIQFQNNGVVDDSQLPKDRFSAERLKGVDSTLKIQPAKLEDSAVYLCASSLERTSASSTDTQYFGPGTRLTVL.

The rearrangement uses TRBV4-1 and TRBJ2-4; D ambiguous. CDR3 length: 14 amino acids. Germline V lookup: CDR1 MGHRA, CDR2 YSYEKL. V was trimmed by 0 bases and J by 7 bases, leaving 10 bases between them. The CDR3: CASSQDRVGNIQYF. CDR3 coding DNA: TGCGCCAGCAGCCAAGATAGGGTGGGGAACATTCAGTACTTC.

This chain links TRBV7-9 with TRBJ1-1; D possibly corresponds to TRBD1 (5 bases). Deletions cut 3 bases from V and 5 bases from J, with 19 bases between. The germline V gene encodes CDR1 SEHNR and CDR2 FQNEAQ (reference sequence). The CDR3 totals 16 residues. DNA for the CDR3: TGTGCCAGCAGCTTGGGGATTACGGGGCTTGGAACTGAAGCTTTCTTT. This codes for CASSLGITGLGTEAFF.